Following are 9 T cell receptor beta chains from one sample sequenced in a study of control samples from healthy donors and cancer patients. TCRdb's table, derived via immunoSEQ multiplex PCR, lists solely in-frame clones and lacks some. The repertoire holds some 90,000 clones, with around nine tenths as singletons. The sequenced sample was blood. These receptors came from an older woman in good health.

The rearrangement uses TRBV7-8 and TRBJ2-5, with a tentative D call TRBD1 (6 bases). This CDR3 contains 14 residues. Germline lookup yields CDR1 SGHVS and CDR2 FQNEAQ. Trimming took 4 bases from V and 4 from J, leaving 13 bases between them. The CDR3 reads CASSSTGQRETQYF. The CDR3 DNA reads as TGTGCCAGCAGCTCCACAGGGCAGAGAGAGACCCAGTACTTC.

This chain connects TRBV30 to TRBJ2-2; 8 bases line up with TRBD2. The ends lost 2 bases at V and 8 bases at J; junction bases unmatched: 4. This CDR3 has 13 amino acids. The germline CDR1 and CDR2 sequences are GTSNPN and SVGIG (reference sequence). The CDR3 coding sequence is TGTGCCTGGAGTCAGACTAGCGAAGGGGAGCTGTTTTTT. It yields the protein CAWSQTSEGELFF.

The rearrangement joins TRBV11-3 to TRBJ2-3, with D perhaps assigned TRBD1 or TRBD2 (6 bases each). V lost 4 bases, J lost 6 bases, and 20 bases lay in between. Looked up from germline, CDR1 is SGHNT and CDR2 is YENEEA. This CDR3 contains 16 residues. The CDR3 region is CASSSRWGAYSDTQYF. CDR3 coding DNA: TGTGCCAGCAGCTCCCGTTGGGGGGCCTACTCGGATACGCAGTATTTT. Full variable domain (rest looked up from reference TRBV11-3 and TRBJ2-3): EAGVVQSPRYKIIEKKQPVAFWCNPISGHNTLYWYLQNLGQGPELLIRYENEEAVDDSQLPKDRFSAERLKGVDSTLKIQPAELGDSAVYLCASSSRWGAYSDTQYFGPGTRLTVL.

This clone turned up a few times. The chain has TRBV6-1 and TRBJ1-2; 12 bases agree with TRBD1. Germline-derived CDR1 and CDR2 are MNHNS and SASEGT. The CDR3 is made up of 16 amino acids. The V segment lost 2 bases and the J segment 8 bases; nucleotides outside the gene matches: 9. The CDR3 DNA reads as TGTGCCAGCAGTGAACCGGGACAGGGGGCTTCTCTCGGCTACACCTTC. This gives the protein CASSEPGQGASLGYTF.

Worth noting for this clone: Different DNA sequences within this sample yield the same CDR3. This sequence joins TRBV4-2 and TRBJ2-5; TRBD2 aligns across 9 bases. CDR1 is LGHNA, CDR2 YNFKEQ, per germline. V lost 1 base and J lost 5; bases outside the gene matches: 8. The length of the CDR3 is 16 residues. The CDR3 DNA reads as TGTGCCAGCAGCCAAGGTGGCGGGGGGGCCCCGGAGACCCAGTACTTC. This encodes CASSQGGGGAPETQYF.

The chain has TRBV5-4 and TRBJ1-2; D ambiguous. Germline values: CDR1 SGHNT, CDR2 YYREEE (reference sequence). The CDR3 is 13 amino acids. Trimming left V 0 bases short and J 7 bases short, with 10 bases between. The CDR3: CASSLAATLGYTF. The CDR3 DNA follows: TGTGCCAGCAGCTTGGCCGCGACGCTTGGCTACACCTTC. Full variable domain (remainder filled in from reference TRBV5-4 and TRBJ1-2): ETGVTQSPTHLIKTRGQQVTLRCSSQSGHNTVSWYQQALGQGPQFIFQYYREEENGRGNFPPRFSGLQFPNYSSELNVNALELDDSALYLCASSLAATLGYTFGSGTRLTVV.

The gene calls are TRBV7-2 and TRBJ2-1; perhaps TRBD2 as D (5 bases). Germline CDR1 reads SGHTA; CDR2 reads FQGNSA. This CDR3 is 15 amino acids long. V lost 1 base to trimming and J lost 6 bases, with 13 bases between them. In nucleotides, the CDR3 is TGTGCCAGCAGCTTAGAATTCCTGGCGGGCAATGAGCAGTTCTTC. This codes for CASSLEFLAGNEQFF.

V is TRBV18 and J is TRBJ1-1; D remains ambiguous. The CDR3 runs 17 residues. From germline, CDR1 is KGHSH and CDR2 LQKENI. Trimming cost V 2 bases and J 3 bases, with 19 bases left between them. CDR3 sequence: CASSPIRGSFGDTEAFF. DNA for the CDR3: TGTGCCAGCTCACCAATCCGGGGATCGTTCGGGGACACTGAAGCTTTCTTT.

The chain joins TRBV5-6 to TRBJ1-4; 9 bases fit TRBD1. With V trimmed by 4 bases and J by 6 bases, 7 bases remained unmatched. In germline, CDR1 is SGHDT, CDR2 YYEEEE. The CDR3 length is 15 residues. CDR3 sequence (DNA): TGTGCCAGCAGCGACGCCGGGACAGGGTATGAAAAACTGTTTTTT. Encoded protein: CASSDAGTGYEKLFF.